One and the same sample provided the 8 T cell receptor beta chains below, sequenced in a study of blood T cell repertoires in COVID-19. Profiling relied on immunoSEQ multiplex PCR, and the TCRdb table lists in-frame clones only, not all of them. The table includes 250,000 or so clones, around 87% detected once. The specimen was peripheral blood. These TCRs come from a woman between 65 and 79 years old with active or convalescent COVID-19.

On this clone: A read error is likely, as this CDR3 ends without the conserved phenylalanine or tryptophan. The chain links TRBV6-1 to TRBJ1-2; possible D gene TRBD1, 5 bases. The ends were cut back, 1 base at V and 4 bases at J, with 7 bases in the middle. The CDR3 extends over 13 amino acids. The germline V gene has CDR1 MNHNS and CDR2 SASEGT. In DNA form, the CDR3 reads TGTGCCAGCAGTGAAGGGGGCAGCTATGGCTACACCCTC. This sequence encodes CASSEGGSYGYTL.

This clone was seen only once. The rearrangement uses TRBV5-6 and TRBJ1-1; D possibly corresponds to TRBD1 (5 bases). The CDR3 sequence is 14 residues long. CDR1 and CDR2 from the germline V gene are SGHDT and YYEEEE. Trimming stripped 3 bases from V and 4 bases from J, with 13 bases between. CDR3 nucleotide sequence: TGTGCCAGCAGCTACGGCAGGGTGGTCACTGAAGCTTTCTTT. This translates into CASSYGRVVTEAFF.

The chain couples TRBV20-1 to TRBJ2-1; 8 nucleotides agree with TRBD2. The V segment lost 4 bases and the J segment 9 bases; nucleotides outside the gene matches: 2. Germline V gene sequence: CDR1 DFQATT, CDR2 SNEGSKA (reference sequence). The CDR3 runs to 11 residues. The CDR3 is CSAIRGGEQFF. CDR3 bases: TGCAGTGCTATCCGGGGGGGTGAGCAGTTCTTC.

This chain connects TRBV7-3 to TRBJ1-6; 7 bases line up with TRBD1. The CDR3 has 15 residues. The V gene's germline CDR1 is SGHTA and CDR2 FQGTGA. Trimming took 0 bases from V and 10 from J; bases not matched to a gene: 6. The chain's CDR3 is CASSLTDRVESPLHF. The CDR3 nucleotides are TGTGCCAGCAGCTTAACCGACAGGGTCGAGTCACCCCTCCACTTT.

This clone was found a few times. The V call is TRBV19, the J call TRBJ1-5; 8 positions match TRBD1. The length of the CDR3 is 15 residues. V dropped 5 bases and J dropped 5; count of bases not matched to a gene: 8. Germline V gives CDR1 LNHDA, CDR2 SQIVND (reference sequence). CDR3 amino acids: CASSAGQGRHQPQHF. CDR3 coding DNA: TGTGCCAGTAGTGCAGGACAGGGCAGACATCAGCCCCAGCATTTT.

This chain uses TRBV18 with TRBJ2-1, with a tentative D call TRBD2 (5 bases). Germline CDR1 reads KGHSH; CDR2 reads LQKENI. The germline V and J ends were trimmed by 3 bases and 8 bases, with 14 bases remaining between them. This CDR3 spans 14 amino acids. CDR3 bases: TGTGCCAGCTCACCCACGAGTCTAGCAGATGAGCAGTTCTTC. Translation: CASSPTSLADEQFF. The entire variable domain, with the rest obtained from reference TRBV18 and TRBJ2-1, is as follows: NAGVMQNPRHLVRRRGQEARLRCSPMKGHSHVYWYRQLPEEGLKFMVYLQKENIIDESGMPKERFSAEFPKEGPSILRIQQVVRGDSAAYFCASSPTSLADEQFFGPGTRLTVL.

This chain's CDR3 is CASTISRRPSYGYTF. CDR3 bases: TGTGCCAGCACTATTTCTCGGAGGCCTTCCTATGGCTACACCTTC. The chain is built from TRBV6-5 and TRBJ1-2; D unclear. In germline, CDR1 is MNHEY, CDR2 SVGAGI. Trimming stripped 7 bases from V and 4 bases from J, with 19 bases between. CDR3 size: 15 residues.

V and J are TRBV10-1 and TRBJ1-3; no clear D. Germline V lookup: CDR1 WNHNN, CDR2 SYGVQD (reference sequence). V was cut by 8 bases and J by 0 bases, with 8 bases left in between. The CDR3 contains 13 residues. CDR3 in amino acids: CASGSGSGNTIYF. For the CDR3, the DNA is TGCGCCAGCGGGTCGGGCTCTGGAAACACCATATATTTT.